This T cell receptor (beta chain) was documented in a study of cytomegalovirus exposure and HLA in healthy donors. Study-wide results and limits: In vitro checks showed that a few CMV-associated chains really do target CMV antigens. Among TCR beta chains of equal frequency, HLA-associated ones were more clonally expanded in a later analysis. Among TCR sequences, most were rare, though some public TCRs appeared in many donors.

The V gene's germline CDR1 is SGHRS and CDR2 YFSETQ. V trimming: 6 bases; J trimming: 2 bases; junction bases outside the gene matches: 3. The CDR3 contains 16 residues. Points on this clone: What it binds is unknown.

Vbeta (60) and Jbeta (13) primers were used in the PCR. Profiled with immunoSEQ multiplex PCR; TCRdb holds only in-frame clones, not every one. The repertoire includes under 200,000 clones, more than 70% of them detected once, and just under 5% sits in the top ten. The rearrangement uses TRBV5-1 and TRBJ2-1, with 15 bases lining up with TRBD2. Sequencing input: PBMCs. This TCR derives from a male donor in good health and CMV-seronegative. CDR3 loop: CASTGTSGGTYNEQFF. The CDR3 bases are TGCGCCAGCACCGGGACTAGCGGGGGGACCTACAATGAGCAGTTCTTC.